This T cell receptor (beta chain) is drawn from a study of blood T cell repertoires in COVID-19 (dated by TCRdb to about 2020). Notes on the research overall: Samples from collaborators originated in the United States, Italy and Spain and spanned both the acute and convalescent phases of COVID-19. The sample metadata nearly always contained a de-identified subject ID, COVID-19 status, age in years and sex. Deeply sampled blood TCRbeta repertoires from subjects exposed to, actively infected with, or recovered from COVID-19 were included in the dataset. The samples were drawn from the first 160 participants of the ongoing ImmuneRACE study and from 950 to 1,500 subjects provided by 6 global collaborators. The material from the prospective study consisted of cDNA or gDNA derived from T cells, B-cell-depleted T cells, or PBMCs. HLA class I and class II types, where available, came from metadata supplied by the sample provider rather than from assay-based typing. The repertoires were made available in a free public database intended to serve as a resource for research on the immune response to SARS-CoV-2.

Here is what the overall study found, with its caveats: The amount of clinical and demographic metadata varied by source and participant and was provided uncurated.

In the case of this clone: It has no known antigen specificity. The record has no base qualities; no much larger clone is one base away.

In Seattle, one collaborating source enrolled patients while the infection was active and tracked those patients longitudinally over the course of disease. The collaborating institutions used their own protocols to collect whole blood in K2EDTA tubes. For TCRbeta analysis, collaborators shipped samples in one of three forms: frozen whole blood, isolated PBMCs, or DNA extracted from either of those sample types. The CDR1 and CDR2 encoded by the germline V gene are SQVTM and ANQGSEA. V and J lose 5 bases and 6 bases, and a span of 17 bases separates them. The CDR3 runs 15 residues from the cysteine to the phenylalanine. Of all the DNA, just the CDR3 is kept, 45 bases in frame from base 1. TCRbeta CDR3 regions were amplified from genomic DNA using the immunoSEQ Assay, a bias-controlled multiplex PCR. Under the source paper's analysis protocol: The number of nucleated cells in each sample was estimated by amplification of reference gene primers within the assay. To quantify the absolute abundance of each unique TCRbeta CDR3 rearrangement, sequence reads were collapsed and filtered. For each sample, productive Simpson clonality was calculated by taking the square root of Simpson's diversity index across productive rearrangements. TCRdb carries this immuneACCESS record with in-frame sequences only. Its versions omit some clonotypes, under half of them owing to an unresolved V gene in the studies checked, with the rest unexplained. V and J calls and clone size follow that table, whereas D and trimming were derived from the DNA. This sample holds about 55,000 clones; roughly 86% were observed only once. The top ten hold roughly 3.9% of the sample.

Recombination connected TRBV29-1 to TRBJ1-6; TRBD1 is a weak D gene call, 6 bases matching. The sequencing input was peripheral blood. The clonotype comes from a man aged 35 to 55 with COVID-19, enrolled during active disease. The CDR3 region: CSVPKQGYLNSPLHF. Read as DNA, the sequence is TGCAGCGTTCCCAAACAGGGATACCTTAATTCACCCCTCCACTTT.